The source of this T cell receptor beta chain is a study of blood T cells in healthy people across ages. This clonotype has just one count. Its antigen is as yet unknown. This may be a read error, as it is one base from a much larger clone. Primed by a sample-barcoded 5' primer and a J-beta primer mix, a second PCR proceeded for 7 to 11 cycles. Samples each returned at least 3 million CDR3-containing paired-end reads. TCRdb re-derived calls from the 5' RACE reads in MiXCR, one entry per CDR3 protein. In the table there are 1.5 million to 2 million distinct CDR3 sequences, 28% of which are singletons. Findings and limits, study-wide: Naive T cell percentage by flow cytometry tracked strongly with beta diversity.

The junction had 7 bases not matched to a gene; V was cut back by 4 bases and J by 4 bases. Germline V gives CDR1 SGHRS, CDR2 YFSETQ. The CDR3 has 15 amino acids. The sample consisted of blood. The V gene is TRBV5-1, the J gene TRBJ2-1; 8 positions match TRBD2. The clonotype was recovered from a woman aged 30 to 39 in good health. For the CDR3, the DNA is TGCGCCAGCAGCGGACTAACGGGGGGGTACAATGAGCAGTTCTTC. This codes for CASSGLTGGYNEQFF. Together with reference TRBV5-1 and TRBJ2-1, the CDR3 gives the full variable domain: KAGVTQTPRYLIKTRGQQVTLSCSPISGHRSVSWYQQTPGQGLQFLFEYFSETQRNKGNFPGRFSGRQFSNSRSEMNVSTLELGDSALYLCASSGLTGGYNEQFFGPGTRLTVL.